This T cell receptor beta chain was recorded in a study of cytomegalovirus exposure and HLA in healthy donors. About the research overall: An earlier analysis identified 120 million or so unique TCR beta sequences in about 200 million T cells. Findings of the study overall: The authors confirmed in vitro that three CMV-associated chains were specific for CMV antigens. Rare TCR sequences predominated, though certain public TCRs were found in many donors.

The CDR3 loop spans 16 amino acids. Germline values: CDR1 SGDLS, CDR2 YYNGEE. After removal of 4 bases from V and 0 bases from J, the junction contained 4 bases not matched to a gene. This PCR relied on a set of 60 Vbeta primers and 13 Jbeta primers. Sequenced by immunoSEQ multiplex PCR; TCRdb stores in-frame clones only, minus some. Of 180,000 or so clones in the sample, 70% to 85% were seen once. In regard to this clone: Its target is unknown.

This rearrangement joins TRBV9 to TRBJ2-2, with 9 bases lining up with TRBD2. This receptor was identified in a man aged 18 to 35 in good health and CMV-seronegative. The sequencing sample was made of PBMCs. The CDR3 region has the DNA TGTGCCAGCAGCCAGACTAGCGGTCCGAACACCGGGGAGCTGTTTTTT. Protein product: CASSQTSGPNTGELFF.